The 11 T cell receptor beta chains presented below share a single source sample, sequenced in a study of response to subunit inactivated influenza vaccine. Each CDR3 protein is one row after TCRdb ran MiXCR on the RT-PCR reads. Of 800,000 or so distinct CDR3 sequences in the sample, 21% are singletons; the top ten hold 10%. This specimen was PBMCs from blood, taken 5 days after vaccination. Every receptor here comes from a man aged 45-60 years who received an inactivated influenza vaccine.

This sequence joins TRBV6-5 and TRBJ2-7; D is tentatively TRBD1 or TRBD2 (6 bases each). The CDR3 spans 15 residues. V gave up 2 bases and J gave up 6 bases, with 17 bases separating them. Per the germline V gene, CDR1 is MNHEY and CDR2 is SVGAGI. For the CDR3, the DNA is TGTGCCAGCAGTTACCCACTGGGACATAGCGGCGAGCAGTACTTC. It codes for CASSYPLGHSGEQYF.

This rearrangement joins TRBV7-9 to TRBJ1-1, with D perhaps matching TRBD1 (5 bases). Between the trimmed V and J ends, which lost 4 bases and 0 bases, there was a span of 12 bases. CDR3 length: 15 amino acids. Germline V CDR1 and CDR2: SEHNR, FQNEAQ (reference sequence). The CDR3 DNA follows: TGTGCCAGCAGCTCTCGGACGGGACTGAACACTGAAGCTTTCTTT. Amino acids: CASSSRTGLNTEAFF.

The chain joins TRBV15 to TRBJ2-7; D is perhaps TRBD1 (6 bases). V lost 5 bases and J lost 0, with 14 bases in between. CDR3 length: 15 residues. Germline V lookup: CDR1 LNHNV, CDR2 YYDKDF (reference sequence). CDR3 residues: CATSRDNLGSYEQYF. Here the CDR3 DNA reads TGTGCCACCAGCCGGGACAACCTAGGCTCCTACGAGCAGTACTTC. The variable domain in full, completed from reference TRBV15 and TRBJ2-7, reads DAMVIQNPRYQVTQFGKPVTLSCSQTLNHNVMYWYQQKSSQAPKLLFHYYDKDFNNEADTPDNFQSRRPNTSFCFLDIRSPGLGDTAMYLCATSRDNLGSYEQYFGPGTRLTVT.

Many counts were recorded for this clonotype. This sequence joins TRBV5-6 and TRBJ1-2; possibly TRBD1 for D (5 bases). This CDR3 has 12 residues. The V gene's germline CDR1 is SGHDT and CDR2 YYEEEE. Deletions cut 1 base from V and 7 bases from J, with 8 bases between. The CDR3 nucleotides are TGTGCCAGCAGCTTGAGGGGAAGTGGCTACACCTTC. Protein product: CASSLRGSGYTF.

This chain connects TRBV14 to TRBJ1-6, with TRBD1 as a possible D gene (5 bases). Germline CDR1 SGHDN, CDR2 FVKESK. V was cut by 2 bases and J by 7 bases, with 18 bases left in between. The CDR3 is 17 residues long. CDR3 in DNA: TGTGCCAGCAGCCAACTCCTATGGGGGAAAAAGAATTCACCCCTCCACTTT. Protein product: CASSQLLWGKKNSPLHF. Complete variable domain (other parts from reference TRBV14 and TRBJ1-6): EAGVTQFPSHSVIEKGQTVTLRCDPISGHDNLYWYRRVMGKEIKFLLHFVKESKQDESGMPNNRFLAERTGGTYSTLKVQPAELEDSGVYFCASSQLLWGKKNSPLHFGNGTRLTVT.

The chain carries TRBV7-8 and TRBJ2-5, with D tentatively TRBD2 (5 bases). The length of the CDR3 is 18 residues. The germline V and J ends were trimmed by 2 bases and 3 bases, with 22 bases remaining between them. The germline V gene encodes CDR1 SGHVS and CDR2 FQNEAQ. This CDR3 is CASSLFVSSREKEETQYF. CDR3 in DNA: TGTGCCAGCAGCTTATTCGTTAGTAGTCGGGAAAAAGAAGAGACCCAGTACTTC.

This clonotype was seen a handful of times. The V gene is TRBV28, the J gene TRBJ2-7, with a tentative D call TRBD1 (6 bases). With 6 bases removed from V and 2 bases from J, the gap between germline ends came to 14 bases. The CDR3 has 14 residues. CDR1 and CDR2 from the germline V gene are MDHEN and SYDVKM. Written as DNA, the CDR3 is TGTGCCAGCAGGCTGACAGGTCGGGCCTACGAGCAGTACTTC. The encoded protein is CASRLTGRAYEQYF.

In its sample, this clonotype was seen a few times. The chain uses TRBV20-1 and TRBJ1-5; D is possibly TRBD1 (6 bases). V was cut by 4 bases and J by 4 bases, with 17 bases left in between. The length of the CDR3 is 15 residues. Germline V gene lookup returns CDR1 DFQATT and CDR2 SNEGSKA (reference sequence). CDR3 protein: CSAIGQPAPNQPQHF. CDR3 in DNA: TGCAGTGCTATTGGACAGCCGGCCCCAAATCAGCCCCAGCATTTT.

This chain links TRBV5-1 with TRBJ2-3; 7 positions agree with TRBD1. Germline values: CDR1 SGHRS, CDR2 YFSETQ. Unmatched junction bases numbered 4, after V lost 2 bases and J lost 1 base. The CDR3 totals 15 residues. The CDR3 DNA is TGCGCCAGCAGCTTACAGGGGTTCGGCACAGATACGCAGTATTTT. This codes for CASSLQGFGTDTQYF.

In its sample, this clonotype was seen a few times. The chain couples TRBV6-6 to TRBJ1-1, with D possibly TRBD1 on 5 matching bases. Germline V lookup: CDR1 MNHNY, CDR2 SVGAGI (reference sequence). This CDR3 is 13 amino acids long. The V gene lost 6 bases and the J gene lost 4 bases, with 12 bases spanning the gap. The CDR3 protein is CASSPFGGTEAFF. Here the CDR3 DNA reads TGTGCCAGCAGCCCATTCGGGGGCACTGAAGCTTTCTTT.

This clonotype was counted between two and nine times. The CDR3 DNA is TGCAGCGTTCTGTTTGATGACAGGTCCTACGAGCAGTACTTC. Translated, it gives CSVLFDDRSYEQYF. V usage is TRBV29-1 and J usage is TRBJ2-7; possible D gene TRBD1, 6 bases. There are 14 residues in the CDR3. In germline, CDR1 is SQVTM, CDR2 ANQGSEA. Trimming pared 5 bases from V and 1 base from J, leaving 15 bases between.